A selection of T cell receptor beta chains follows, all from one sample in a study of cytomegalovirus exposure and HLA in healthy donors. The table came from immunoSEQ multiplex PCR; TCRdb's copy has only in-frame clones and leaves some out. This sample's table has more than 100,000 clones. Source material: PBMCs. All receptors derive from a man aged 18-30 years in good health and CMV-seronegative. The CDR3 runs from the conserved cysteine through the conserved F or W. A D gene is named only where the DNA matches it firmly.

v_gene	j_gene	d_gene	CDR3aa	CDR3nt
TRBV4-1	TRBJ2-1	TRBD2	CASSQDQASSGGNEQFF	TGCGCCAGCAGCCAAGATCAGGCGTCTAGCGGAGGTAATGAGCAGTTCTTC
TRBV5-4	TRBJ2-7	TRBD1	CASSSGTDAYEQYF	TGTGCCAGCAGCTCCGGGACAGATGCCTACGAGCAGTACTTC
TRBV2	TRBJ1-1	TRBD1	CASSEDRGTGLEAFF	TGTGCCAGCAGTGAAGATCGTGGGACAGGGCTGGAAGCTTTCTTT
TRBV9	TRBJ2-7	TRBD2	CASSFEVAGGEQYF	TGTGCCAGCAGCTTCGAGGTAGCGGGTGGGGAGCAGTACTTC
TRBV2	TRBJ2-7	NA	CASSERGNSYEQYF	TGTGCCAGCAGTGAGCGGGGCAATTCCTACGAGCAGTACTTC
TRBV13	TRBJ1-2	NA	CASSPLQVNYGYTF	TGTGCCAGCAGCCCTCTACAGGTGAACTATGGCTACACCTTC
TRBV6-1	TRBJ2-7	NA	CASSTPSVEQYF	TGTGCCAGCAGCACCCCTAGCGTCGAGCAGTACTTC
TRBV29-1	TRBJ1-5	NA	CSVGVRGLSYQPQHF	TGCAGCGTTGGAGTCAGGGGTCTCAGTTATCAGCCCCAGCATTTT
TRBV9	TRBJ2-5	TRBD1	CASSGGTGRTWYQETQYF	TGTGCCAGCAGCGGGGGGACAGGGCGTACTTGGTACCAAGAGACCCAGTACTTC
TRBV6-1	TRBJ2-3	NA	CASSEDPRTDTQYF	TGTGCCAGCAGTGAAGACCCCAGGACAGATACGCAGTATTTT
TRBV28	TRBJ1-1	NA	CASSLKGAEAFF	TGTGCCAGCAGTTTAAAGGGGGCTGAAGCTTTCTTT
TRBV6-5	TRBJ2-1	NA	CASLRQGKNEQFF	TGTGCCAGCCTGAGGCAGGGTAAGAATGAGCAGTTCTTC
TRBV9	TRBJ2-1	TRBD2	CASSVEIAGVDEQFF	TGTGCCAGCAGCGTAGAAATAGCGGGAGTCGATGAGCAGTTCTTC
TRBV5-4	TRBJ2-1	TRBD2	CASSFPRSGDEQFF	TGTGCCAGCAGCTTTCCCCGTAGCGGGGATGAGCAGTTCTTC
TRBV7-9	TRBJ2-1	TRBD2	CASKAAGVSYNEQFF	TGTGCCAGCAAGGCTGCGGGAGTGTCCTACAATGAGCAGTTCTTC
TRBV10-2	TRBJ2-3	TRBD2	CASSESLYSGALTDTQYF	TGCGCCAGCAGTGAGTCCCTTTATAGCGGGGCGCTCACAGATACGCAGTATTTT
TRBV11-2	TRBJ1-3	TRBD1	CASRNRGRNTIYF	TGTGCCAGCAGAAACAGGGGGCGCAACACCATATATTTT
TRBV27	TRBJ2-7	NA	CASSAGRPYEQYF	TGTGCCAGCAGTGCGGGCCGACCCTACGAGCAGTACTTC